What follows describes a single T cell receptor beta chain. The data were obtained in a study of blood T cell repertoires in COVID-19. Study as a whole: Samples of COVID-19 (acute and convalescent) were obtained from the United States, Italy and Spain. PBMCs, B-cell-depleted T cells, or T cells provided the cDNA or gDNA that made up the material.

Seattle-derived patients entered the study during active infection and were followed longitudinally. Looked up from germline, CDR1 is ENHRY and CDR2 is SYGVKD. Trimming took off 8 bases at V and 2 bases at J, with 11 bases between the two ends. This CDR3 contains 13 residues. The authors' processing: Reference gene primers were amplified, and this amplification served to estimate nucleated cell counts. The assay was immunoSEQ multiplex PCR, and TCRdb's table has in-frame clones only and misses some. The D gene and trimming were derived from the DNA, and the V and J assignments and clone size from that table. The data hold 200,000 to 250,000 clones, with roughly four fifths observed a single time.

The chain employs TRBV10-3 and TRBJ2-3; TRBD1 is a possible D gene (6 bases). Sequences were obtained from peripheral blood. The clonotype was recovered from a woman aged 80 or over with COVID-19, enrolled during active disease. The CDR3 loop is CAIGGRNTDTQYF. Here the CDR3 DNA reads TGTGCCATCGGGGGCCGGAACACAGATACGCAGTATTTT.